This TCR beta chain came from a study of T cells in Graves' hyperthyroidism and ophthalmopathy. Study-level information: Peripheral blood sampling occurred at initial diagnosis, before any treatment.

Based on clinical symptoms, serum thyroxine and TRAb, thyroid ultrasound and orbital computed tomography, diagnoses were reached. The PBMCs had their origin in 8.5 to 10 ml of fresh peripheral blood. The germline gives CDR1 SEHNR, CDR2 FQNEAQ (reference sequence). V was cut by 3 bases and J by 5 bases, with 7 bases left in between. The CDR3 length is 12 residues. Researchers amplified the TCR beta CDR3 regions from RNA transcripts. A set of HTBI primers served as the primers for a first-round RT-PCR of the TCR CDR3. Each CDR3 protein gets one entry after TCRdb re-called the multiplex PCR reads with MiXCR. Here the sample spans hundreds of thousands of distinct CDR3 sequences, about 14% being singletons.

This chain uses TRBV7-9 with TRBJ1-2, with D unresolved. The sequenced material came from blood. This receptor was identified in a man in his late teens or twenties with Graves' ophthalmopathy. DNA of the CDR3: TGTGCCAGCAGCTTTCTAGAGTATGGCTACACCTTC. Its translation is CASSFLEYGYTF.